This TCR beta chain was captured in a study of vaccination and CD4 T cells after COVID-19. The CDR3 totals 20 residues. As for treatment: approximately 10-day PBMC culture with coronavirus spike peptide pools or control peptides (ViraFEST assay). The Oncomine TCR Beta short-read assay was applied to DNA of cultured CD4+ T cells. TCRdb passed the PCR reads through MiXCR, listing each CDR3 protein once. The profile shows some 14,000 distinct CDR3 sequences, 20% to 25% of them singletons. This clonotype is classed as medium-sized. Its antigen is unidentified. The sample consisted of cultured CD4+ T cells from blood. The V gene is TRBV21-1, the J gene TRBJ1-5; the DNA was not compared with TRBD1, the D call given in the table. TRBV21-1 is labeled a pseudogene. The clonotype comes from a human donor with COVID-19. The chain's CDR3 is CASSALGSGRGEYSNQPQHF. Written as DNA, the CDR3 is TGTGCCAGCAGCGCCCTAGGCTCTGGCAGGGGGGAGTATAGCAATCAGCCCCAGCATTTT.